This T cell receptor (beta chain) was sequenced for a study of blood T cells in healthy people across ages. Study-wide points: Diversity figures derived from one million T cells were judged to underestimate the true value.

V lost 5 bases to trimming and J lost 3 bases, with 18 bases between them. Germline V gene data show CDR1 as MNHEY and CDR2 as SVGEGT. This CDR3 has 16 residues. Using a J-beta primer mix together with a sample-barcoded 5' primer, a second PCR was run for about 6 to 12 cycles. Each cDNA molecule, via a template-switch adaptor with 12 random nucleotides, was tagged. TCRdb itself ran the 5' RACE reads through MiXCR, one entry per CDR3 protein. The sample shows approximately 360,000 distinct CDR3 sequences, over 45% of them seen only once. It was 8 to 10 milliliters of peripheral blood that were drawn from each donor. On this clonotype itself: Its cognate antigen is unknown.

This chain connects TRBV6-2 or TRBV6-3 to TRBJ2-3, with D perhaps TRBD1 (7 bases). The receptor comes from a man in his 60s in good health. Sequencing was performed on blood. The DNA for the CDR3 is TGTGCCAGCAGTCCCTACCAGGGGGGTAGTACAGATACGCAGTATTTT. The encoded protein is CASSPYQGGSTDTQYF.